Only a few counts were recorded for the clone carrying this T cell receptor (beta chain). Its antigen is unidentified. The data were obtained in a study of identical twins. General study findings and limits: Among beta out-of-frame sequences, excess sharing between twins appeared weaker.

TCRdb fed the 5' RACE reads into MiXCR, producing one record per CDR3 protein. The table has 550,000 to 700,000 distinct CDR3 sequences, 9% to 10% seen once. V trimming: 2 bases; J trimming: 7 bases; junction bases outside the gene matches: 5. The germline CDR1 and CDR2 sequences are MNHEY and SMNVEV (reference sequence). The CDR3 extends over 15 amino acids. These same records also appear under a second study, on yellow fever vaccine responses in identical twins. As that report states: Twins' vaccine T cell response reportedly gave the appearance of partial convergence and partial personalization.

The material sequenced was PBMCs. V and J are TRBV27 and TRBJ2-1, with 10 bases identical to TRBD2. This TCR was sampled from a woman aged 18 to 35 in good health. The CDR3 nucleotides read TGTGCCAGCAGTTTAAGCGGGGGGGCCGGGAATGAGCAGTTCTTC. Translation gives CASSLSGGAGNEQFF.